These 5 T cell receptor beta chains were sequenced from one sample in a study of T cell repertoires in cytomegalovirus infection. Each CDR3 protein is one row after TCRdb ran MiXCR on the reads. In the table there are 510,000 or so distinct CDR3 sequences, 26% of which are singletons. The sample taken for sequencing was PBMCs. These receptors all stem from a human donor in good health (CMV status not recorded). Some clones in this sample may be carry-over from other donors' samples.

This sequence joins TRBV6-5 and TRBJ2-1; 9 bases map to TRBD2. Unmatched junction bases numbered 16, after V lost 10 bases and J lost 15 bases. CDR1 is MNHEY, CDR2 SVGAGI, per germline. CDR3 size: 13 residues. The CDR3 coding sequence is TGTGCCACCCACCCCTCTGCGGGAGGGAGGCTGTTCTTC. Protein product: CATHPSAGGRLFF.

This chain joins TRBV6-2 or TRBV6-3 and TRBJ1-5; no clear D gene. CDR3 length equals 13 residues. V lost 8 bases and J lost 2, with 10 bases in between. CDR1 is MNHEY, CDR2 SVGEGT, per germline. The CDR3: CASSGPGNQPQHF. The CDR3, as DNA: TGTGCCAGCTCCGGGCCAGGCAATCAGCCCCAGCATTTT.

This chain connects TRBV12-3 or TRBV12-4 to TRBJ1-5, with D possibly being TRBD1 (6 bases). The CDR3 loop spans 14 amino acids. The V gene lost 3 bases and the J gene lost 9 bases, with 15 bases spanning the gap. CDR3 DNA: TGTGCCAGCAGTTTGACAGGCAGCCAATCGCCCCAGCATTTT. Protein product: CASSLTGSQSPQHF.

This clonotype was seen more than once but under ten times. The V gene is TRBV27, the J gene TRBJ2-7, with no clear D. Germline loops: CDR1 MNHEY, CDR2 SMNVEV (reference sequence). The CDR3 extends over 13 amino acids. Trimming shortened V by 3 bases and J by 3 bases, and 9 bases separated the two germline ends. The CDR3 sequence: CASSFGGNYEQYF. The CDR3, as DNA: TGTGCCAGCAGTTTTGGCGGCAACTACGAGCAGTACTTC.

There are a few counts of this clonotype. The chain is built from TRBV29-1 and TRBJ1-1; 9 bases are shared with TRBD1. The CDR3 runs 14 residues. Germline lookup yields CDR1 SQVTM and CDR2 ANQGSEA. The junction had 10 bases not matched to a gene; V was cut back by 7 bases and J by 4 bases. The CDR3 loop reads CSGGTGSFGTEAFF. Written as DNA, the CDR3 is TGCAGCGGCGGGACAGGGAGTTTTGGCACTGAAGCTTTCTTT.